The 8 T cell receptor beta chains presented below share a single source sample, sequenced in a study of cytomegalovirus exposure and HLA in healthy donors. Data came from immunoSEQ multiplex PCR; TCRdb stores just in-frame clones and leaves some out. This table has 150,000 to 160,000 clones, about 86% appearing once. The sequenced material came from PBMCs. Source of these receptors: a human donor in good health.

This clone was counted a single time. The genes are TRBV7-2 and TRBJ2-7; no firm D call. The germline V gene encodes CDR1 SGHTA and CDR2 FQGNSA. V lost 1 base to trimming and J lost 3 bases, with 7 bases between them. The CDR3 extends over 13 amino acids. This CDR3 reads CASSLETNYEQYF. Here the CDR3 DNA reads TGTGCCAGCAGCTTAGAGACAAACTACGAGCAGTACTTC.

The chain is built from TRBV9 and TRBJ1-4; D is unresolved. The CDR3 has 15 residues. In germline, CDR1 is SGDLS, CDR2 YYNGEE. V was trimmed by 0 bases and J by 5 bases, leaving 11 bases between them. Here the CDR3 reads CASSVAPSGNEKLFF. DNA of the CDR3: TGTGCCAGCAGCGTAGCCCCTAGCGGGAATGAAAAACTGTTTTTT.

The chain employs TRBV9 and TRBJ2-5, with 9 bases matching TRBD1. V dropped 0 bases and J dropped 5; count of bases not matched to a gene: 5. Germline CDR1 and CDR2: SGDLS and YYNGEE. The CDR3 runs to 15 residues. The CDR3 protein is CASSVEGQGFETQYF. In nucleotides, the CDR3 is TGTGCCAGCAGCGTAGAGGGACAGGGTTTTGAGACCCAGTACTTC.

About this clone itself: At one of its ends the junction is not consistent with the germline gene, which may arise from a read error. The V call is TRBV6-1, the J call TRBJ2-6, with D perhaps TRBD2 (5 bases). The CDR3 has 16 residues. Germline V lookup: CDR1 MNHNS, CDR2 SASEGT. Here the CDR3 DNA reads TGTGCCAGCAGCGAAGGACTGACCTCTGGGGCCAACGTCCTGACTTTC. Residues: CASSEGLTSGANVLTF.

V gene TRBV4-1 combines with J gene TRBJ1-1; 7 bases fit TRBD1. Germline trimming cut 1 base from V and 4 bases from J; bases unmatched to any gene: 3. The CDR3 loop spans 14 amino acids. Germline CDR1 and CDR2: MGHRA and YSYEKL. For the CDR3, the DNA is TGCGCCAGCAGCCAAGGACAGGGCAGCACTGAAGCTTTCTTT. This encodes CASSQGQGSTEAFF.

The chain has TRBV19 and TRBJ1-4, with a possible D match to TRBD1 (6 bases). The CDR3 length is 15 residues. V lost 1 base to trimming and J lost 7 bases, with 13 bases between them. Germline V gene sequence: CDR1 LNHDA, CDR2 SQIVND (reference sequence). The CDR3 DNA reads TGTGCCAGTAGTATAGGCTTACAGGGCAGTGAAAAACTGTTTTTT. Translating it yields CASSIGLQGSEKLFF.

J is TRBJ1-1 and V is TRBV29-1; the D gene is possibly TRBD1 (5 bases). This CDR3 has 15 amino acids. V gave up 5 bases and J gave up 5 bases, with 21 bases separating them. The V gene's germline CDR1 is SQVTM and CDR2 ANQGSEA. In DNA, the CDR3 is TGCAGCGTTTCATACATTGCGGGGCAGGGAACTGAAGCTTTCTTT. Translation gives CSVSYIAGQGTEAFF.

This chain links TRBV4-1 with TRBJ1-2, with D possibly being TRBD1 (5 bases). Germline-derived CDR1 and CDR2 are MGHRA and YSYEKL. There are 18 residues in the CDR3. Between the trimmed V and J ends, which lost 3 bases and 7 bases, there was a span of 27 bases. CDR3 in DNA: TGCGCCAGCAGCCAGTTAGGGACTGCTCCTACCGGGTATGGTGGCTACACCTTC. Its translation is CASSQLGTAPTGYGGYTF.